The rows below give T cell receptor beta chains drawn from one sample of a study of T cells in localized non-small cell lung cancer. Assay used: immunoSEQ multiplex PCR; TCRdb lists only in-frame clones, some missing. The sample carries tens of thousands of clones, 88% recorded once. Sequenced material: peripheral blood, taken before any cancer treatment. These receptor sequences come from a woman aged 40-70 years with stage I squamous cell lung carcinoma. Both conserved end residues are part of each CDR3. D genes are given only for firm matches. Clone size is stated in some rows and not others, as once, few, many or a class when expanded.

v_call: TRBV5-4
j_call: TRBJ1-2
clone_size: -
d_call: -
cdr3_nt: TGTGCCAGCAGCTTGGAAGGGGCAGGGATAAATGGCTACACCTTC
cdr3_aa: CASSLEGAGINGYTF

v_call: TRBV11-3
j_call: TRBJ2-7
clone_size: -
d_call: -
cdr3_nt: TGTGCCAGCAGCTTAACCGGAACCTACGAGCAGTACTTC
cdr3_aa: CASSLTGTYEQYF

v_call: TRBV7-9
j_call: TRBJ2-1
clone_size: few
d_call: TRBD2
cdr3_nt: TGTGCCAGCAGCCCATCTAGCGGGGGGACCTACAATGAGCAGTTCTTC
cdr3_aa: CASSPSSGGTYNEQFF

v_call: TRBV5-5
j_call: TRBJ1-2
clone_size: -
d_call: -
cdr3_nt: TGTGCCAGCAGCTCACCGGGACCACTCTCCTATGGCTACACCTTC
cdr3_aa: CASSSPGPLSYGYTF

v_call: TRBV7-9
j_call: TRBJ2-3
clone_size: -
d_call: -
cdr3_nt: TGTGCCAGCAGCTTGGTAGGGCTCCTCCTCACAGATACGCAGTATTTT
cdr3_aa: CASSLVGLLLTDTQYF

v_call: TRBV5-4
j_call: TRBJ1-6
clone_size: -
d_call: -
cdr3_nt: TGTGCCAGCAGCTTGCAGGGCTGGGGTTCACCCCTCCACTTT
cdr3_aa: CASSLQGWGSPLHF

v_call: TRBV12-5
j_call: TRBJ1-1
clone_size: -
d_call: -
cdr3_nt: TGTGCTAGTGGTTTGCCACAAAGGGGCACTGAAGCTTTCTTT
cdr3_aa: CASGLPQRGTEAFF

v_call: TRBV5-1
j_call: TRBJ2-7
clone_size: -
d_call: -
cdr3_nt: TGCGCCAGCAGCTTGACAATATCGGGGGTCAACCAGCAGTACTTC
cdr3_aa: CASSLTISGVNQQYF

v_call: TRBV6-5
j_call: TRBJ2-7
clone_size: once
d_call: TRBD1
cdr3_nt: TGTGCCAGCAGTTTCGGGACAGGGGGCTACGAGCAGTACTTC
cdr3_aa: CASSFGTGGYEQYF

v_call: TRBV30
j_call: TRBJ1-2
clone_size: -
d_call: TRBD1
cdr3_nt: TGTGCCTGGAGCGACGGGACAGCCTATGGCTACACCTTC
cdr3_aa: CAWSDGTAYGYTF

v_call: TRBV18
j_call: TRBJ2-2
clone_size: -
d_call: -
cdr3_nt: TGTGCCAGCTCACCAAGTGTTCGCCAGAGGAACACCGGGGAGCTGTTTTTT
cdr3_aa: CASSPSVRQRNTGELFF

v_call: TRBV30
j_call: TRBJ2-2
clone_size: -
d_call: TRBD1
cdr3_nt: TGTGCCTGGAGTCTGACAGGGGGCTACACCGGGGAGCTGTTTTTT
cdr3_aa: CAWSLTGGYTGELFF

v_call: TRBV5-1
j_call: TRBJ1-2
clone_size: once
d_call: -
cdr3_nt: TGCGCCAGCAGCTTGGAGGGGCACTATGGCTACACCTTC
cdr3_aa: CASSLEGHYGYTF

v_call: TRBV7-9
j_call: TRBJ2-3
clone_size: -
d_call: -
cdr3_nt: TGTGCCAGCAGCTTAGCTCAGAACACAGATACGCAGTATTTT
cdr3_aa: CASSLAQNTDTQYF

v_call: TRBV11-3
j_call: TRBJ2-5
clone_size: -
d_call: TRBD1
cdr3_nt: TGTGCCAGCAGCGCGACAGGGGGCGCGGAGACCCAGTACTTC
cdr3_aa: CASSATGGAETQYF

v_call: TRBV7-9
j_call: TRBJ1-5
clone_size: -
d_call: TRBD1
cdr3_nt: TGTGCCAGCAGCCGGACAGGGGAGCAGCCCCAGCATTTT
cdr3_aa: CASSRTGEQPQHF

v_call: TRBV5-1
j_call: TRBJ1-4
clone_size: -
d_call: TRBD1
cdr3_nt: TGCGCCAGCAGCTCCGACAGGGGAAATGAAAAACTGTTTTTT
cdr3_aa: CASSSDRGNEKLFF

v_call: TRBV2
j_call: TRBJ1-2
clone_size: -
d_call: TRBD1
cdr3_nt: TGTGCCAGCAGCGCGACAGGGGGCGCAGGCTATGGCTACACCTTC
cdr3_aa: CASSATGGAGYGYTF

v_call: TRBV5-4
j_call: TRBJ1-2
clone_size: once
d_call: -
cdr3_nt: TGTGCCAGCCTCCCGGGGGGGGAGAACTATGGCTACACCTTC
cdr3_aa: CASLPGGENYGYTF

v_call: TRBV19
j_call: TRBJ1-2
clone_size: -
d_call: -
cdr3_nt: TGTGCCAGTAGTCTCGACAGGAACTATGGCTACACCTTC
cdr3_aa: CASSLDRNYGYTF

v_call: TRBV10-3
j_call: TRBJ2-1
clone_size: -
d_call: TRBD1
cdr3_nt: TGTGCCATCAGTGGACAGGGGGCTTCGGGCGAGCAGTTCTTC
cdr3_aa: CAISGQGASGEQFF

v_call: TRBV7-9
j_call: TRBJ1-1
clone_size: -
d_call: -
cdr3_nt: TGTGCCAGCAGCTCTGGACGGAACTCTCAGAACACTGAAGCTTTCTTT
cdr3_aa: CASSSGRNSQNTEAFF

v_call: TRBV6-5
j_call: TRBJ1-3
clone_size: -
d_call: -
cdr3_nt: TGTGCCAGCAGTTACACCTCAGGGAGCTCTGGAAACACCATATATTTT
cdr3_aa: CASSYTSGSSGNTIYF

v_call: TRBV5-1
j_call: TRBJ1-3
clone_size: few
d_call: TRBD1
cdr3_nt: TGCGCCAGCAGCTTGCACCCAGGGGGCAGTGGAAACACCATATATTTT
cdr3_aa: CASSLHPGGSGNTIYF

v_call: TRBV29-1
j_call: TRBJ1-1
clone_size: -
d_call: TRBD1
cdr3_nt: TGCAGCGCGGGACAGGGGGCCGTGAACACTGAAGCTTTCTTT
cdr3_aa: CSAGQGAVNTEAFF

v_call: TRBV9
j_call: TRBJ1-1
clone_size: -
d_call: -
cdr3_nt: TGTGCCAGCAGCCCCAGAAGCAGGGCCGCTGAAGCTTTCTTT
cdr3_aa: CASSPRSRAAEAFF

v_call: TRBV14
j_call: TRBJ2-7
clone_size: -
d_call: TRBD2
cdr3_nt: TGTGCCAGCAGCCAAGGGACTAGCGGGGGGGCCTTCCACGAGCAGTACTTC
cdr3_aa: CASSQGTSGGAFHEQYF

v_call: TRBV4-1
j_call: TRBJ1-2
clone_size: -
d_call: TRBD1
cdr3_nt: TGCGCCAGCAGCCAAGCCTCCCTGACAGGGACGGGCTACACCTTC
cdr3_aa: CASSQASLTGTGYTF

v_call: TRBV5-1
j_call: TRBJ1-1
clone_size: few
d_call: TRBD1
cdr3_nt: TGCGCCAGCAGCTTGGTTAGGGGGACAGTTCCTCGGGACTTT
cdr3_aa: CASSLVRGTVPRDF

v_call: TRBV19
j_call: TRBJ2-7
clone_size: -
d_call: -
cdr3_nt: TGTGCCAGTAGTACCCTCGGGGGAACCTACGAGCAGTACTTC
cdr3_aa: CASSTLGGTYEQYF

v_call: TRBV2
j_call: TRBJ1-1
clone_size: -
d_call: -
cdr3_nt: TGTGCCAGCGGTGTTATTGAAGCTTTCTTT
cdr3_aa: CASGVIEAFF

v_call: TRBV5-1
j_call: TRBJ1-1
clone_size: -
d_call: -
cdr3_nt: TGCGCCAGCACCCTGGGAAGGGGGGGAACTGAAGCTTTCTTT
cdr3_aa: CASTLGRGGTEAFF